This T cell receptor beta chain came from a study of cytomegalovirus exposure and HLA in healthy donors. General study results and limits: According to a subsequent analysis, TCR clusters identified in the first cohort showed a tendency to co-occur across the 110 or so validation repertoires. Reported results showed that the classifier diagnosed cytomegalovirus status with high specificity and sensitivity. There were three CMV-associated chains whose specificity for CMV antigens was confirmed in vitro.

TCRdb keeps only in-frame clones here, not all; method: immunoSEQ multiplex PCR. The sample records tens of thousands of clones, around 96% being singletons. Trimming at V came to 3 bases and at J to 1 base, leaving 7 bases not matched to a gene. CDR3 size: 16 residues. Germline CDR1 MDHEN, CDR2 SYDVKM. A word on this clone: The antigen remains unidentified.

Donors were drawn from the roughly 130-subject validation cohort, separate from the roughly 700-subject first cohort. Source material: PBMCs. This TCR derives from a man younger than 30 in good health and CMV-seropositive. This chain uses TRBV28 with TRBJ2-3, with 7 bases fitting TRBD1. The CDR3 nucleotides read TGTGCCAGCAGTTTGGGGAGACAGGGTCGCACAGATACGCAGTATTTT. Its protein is CASSLGRQGRTDTQYF.